The T cell receptor (beta chain) under discussion was sequenced for a study of stem cell transplantation in POMP-related autoinflammatory disease. Study in general: Impaired MHC class I-dependent CD8+ differentiation was hypothesized from defective thymoproteasomes. Before transplant: CD4+ naive skewing, low CD8+ proportions, reduced cytokine secretion. Study-level points and caveats: Unique TRB V-J gene pairings were limited in number in patients with PRAID.

For this clone: The antigen is not known.

This CDR3 is built from 15 residues. Germline V lookup: CDR1 SGDLS, CDR2 YYNGEE. V was shortened by 0 bases and J by 2 bases, with 12 bases between the two germline ends. Produced via immunoSEQ multiplex PCR; TCRdb's table is partial and in-frame only. The data show more than 25,000 clones, approximately 86% seen once. The genes are TRBV9 and TRBJ2-7; unclear D gene. The input for sequencing was CD4+ T cells from PBMCs, taken before stem cell transplantation. This receptor was obtained from a human donor with POMP-related autoinflammation and immune dysregulation (PRAID). The CDR3 spells CASSVGVLSTYEQYF. CDR3 bases: TGTGCCAGCAGCGTAGGGGTACTTTCTACCTACGAGCAGTACTTC.